This TCR beta chain was identified in a study of Ad26.COV2.S vaccination and SARS-CoV-2 variants. Remarks on this clone: Its antigen is as yet unknown.

Sequencing used immunoSEQ multiplex PCR; TCRdb keeps in-frame clones, though not all of them. This sample has hundreds of thousands of clones; roughly 84% occur once, and the top ten carry 3.4%. Regarding treatment: 15 to 20 received Ad26.COV2.S at low or high dose, single or two shots; 5 received placebo; per-sample allocation not given. Samples came from day 63 after the first vaccine or placebo injection. This CDR3 is built from 17 residues. The V segment lost 1 base and the J segment 3 bases; nucleotides outside the gene matches: 9. CDR1 is SGHTA, CDR2 FQGNSA, per germline. Study results and limitations: Participants in the vaccine arm had higher spike-specific TCR breadth; placebo recipients had lower. Researchers reported similar non-spike TCR breadth in vaccine and placebo recipients.

Sequenced material: peripheral blood, taken in a trial of Ad26.COV2.S vaccine versus placebo. The chain employs TRBV7-2 and TRBJ2-7; 10 bases map to TRBD2. The sequence was obtained from a person aged 18-60 years who received the Ad26.COV2.S COVID-19 vaccine or a placebo. CDR3 DNA sequence: TGTGCCAGCAGCTTAGAAGCGGAGCTAGCGGGGGACTACGAGCAGTACTTC. This sequence encodes CASSLEAELAGDYEQYF. The complete variable domain, with remaining parts taken from reference TRBV7-2 and TRBJ2-7, reads GAGVSQSPSNKVTEKGKDVELRCDPISGHTALYWYRQSLGQGLEFLIYFQGNSAPDKSGLPSDRFSAERTGGSVSTLTIQRTQQEDSAVYLCASSLEAELAGDYEQYFGPGTRLTVT.